This T cell receptor beta chain is drawn from a study of blood T cell repertoires in COVID-19. Study-level information: Samples taken during acute and convalescent COVID-19 were collected in the United States, Italy and Spain.

Recovery meant two consecutive negative NP/OP PCR tests, professional clearance, or resolved symptoms. Authors' methods: Amplifying reference gene primers gave estimates of nucleated cell counts. TCRdb keeps only in-frame clones here, not all; method: immunoSEQ multiplex PCR. That table furnishes V, J and clone size, whereas the DNA furnished D and trimming. The sample lists a few hundred thousand clones, roughly four fifths occurring once. CDR3 length: 16 residues. V trimming: 2 bases; J trimming: 9 bases; junction bases outside the gene matches: 7. Germline values: CDR1 LGHNA, CDR2 YSLEER. The source material was PBMCs or T cells enriched from blood (not recorded which). The receptor's source is a woman aged 45 to 65 who had recovered from COVID-19. The chain has TRBV4-3 and TRBJ2-1; 13 bases align to TRBD2. CDR3 sequence (DNA): TGCGCCAGCAGCCAACGCGGACTAGCGGGAGTGAGTGAGCAGTTCTTC. Amino acid sequence: CASSQRGLAGVSEQFF.